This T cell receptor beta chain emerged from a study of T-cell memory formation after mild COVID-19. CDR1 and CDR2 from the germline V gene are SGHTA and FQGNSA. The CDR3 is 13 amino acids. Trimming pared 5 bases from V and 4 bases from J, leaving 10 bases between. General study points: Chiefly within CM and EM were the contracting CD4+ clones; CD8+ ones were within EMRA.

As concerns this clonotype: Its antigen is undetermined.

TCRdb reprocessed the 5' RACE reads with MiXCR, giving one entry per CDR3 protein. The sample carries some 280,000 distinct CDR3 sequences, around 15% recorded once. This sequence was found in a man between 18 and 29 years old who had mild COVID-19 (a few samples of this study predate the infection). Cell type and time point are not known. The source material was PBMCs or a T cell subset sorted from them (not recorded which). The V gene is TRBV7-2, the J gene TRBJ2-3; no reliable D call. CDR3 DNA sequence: TGTGCCAGCAGCCACAGCAGGCCAGATACGCAGTATTTT. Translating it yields CASSHSRPDTQYF.